This TCR beta chain is drawn from a study of blood T cell repertoires in COVID-19. Those enrolled, adults aged roughly 18 to 95 years, came from roughly 23 US areas. Clinical histories supplied by participants themselves formed the basis of cohort assignment. In the source study's methods: The authors estimated nucleated cell counts from reference gene primer amplification. The method was immunoSEQ multiplex PCR; TCRdb's version includes in-frame clones alone and lacks a portion of them. The V and J calls and clone size were taken over from that table, and D and trimming were inferred from the DNA. The table has 300,000 to 400,000 clones, 88% seen once. Trimming removed 0 bases from V and 3 bases from J, with 9 bases in between. The CDR3 is 14 residues long. The germline CDR1 and CDR2 sequences are SGDLS and YYNGEE.

The chain is built from TRBV9 and TRBJ1-2; no firm D call. Sequenced: PBMCs or T cells enriched from blood (not recorded which). This clonotype was sampled from a woman aged 18-30 years who had recovered from COVID-19. This chain's CDR3 is CASSVEASDYGYTF. The CDR3 nucleotides read TGTGCCAGCAGCGTAGAGGCCAGCGACTATGGCTACACCTTC. Complete variable domain (other parts from reference TRBV9 and TRBJ1-2): DSGVTQTPKHLITATGQRVTLRCSPRSGDLSVYWYQQSLDQGLQFLIQYYNGEERAKGNILERFSAQQFPDLHSELNLSSLELGDSALYFCASSVEASDYGYTFGSGTRLTVV.